A single sample is the source of the 27 T cell receptor beta chains below, sequenced in a study of blood T cell repertoires in COVID-19. Profiling relied on immunoSEQ multiplex PCR, and the TCRdb table lists in-frame clones only, not all of them. This table holds about 170,000 clones, approximately 79% found once. Sequenced sample: PBMCs or T cells enriched from blood (not recorded which). These receptor sequences come from an older woman in a cohort exposed to, infected with or recovered from COVID-19 (not recorded which).

This clone was detected a few times. The V gene is TRBV7-2, the J gene TRBJ2-1; 7 bases are a match to TRBD1. Germline-derived CDR1 and CDR2 are SGHTA and FQGNSA. Trimming took 5 bases from V and 6 from J; bases not matched to a gene: 7. The CDR3 runs 14 residues. The CDR3 DNA follows: TGTGCCAGCAGCAAAAACAGGGGTGGCAATGAGCAGTTCTTC. This translates into CASSKNRGGNEQFF. The variable domain in full, completed from reference TRBV7-2 and TRBJ2-1, reads GAGVSQSPSNKVTEKGKDVELRCDPISGHTALYWYRQSLGQGLEFLIYFQGNSAPDKSGLPSDRFSAERTGGSVSTLTIQRTQQEDSAVYLCASSKNRGGNEQFFGPGTRLTVL.

The chain links TRBV7-2 to TRBJ1-4, with D possibly being TRBD1 (6 bases). Trimming left V 3 bases short and J 0 bases short, with 8 bases between. Germline loops: CDR1 SGHTA, CDR2 FQGNSA. The CDR3 contains 15 residues. The chain's CDR3 is CASSFRGATNEKLFF. DNA of the CDR3: TGTGCCAGCAGCTTCAGGGGTGCAACTAATGAAAAACTGTTTTTT.

V and J are TRBV7-6 and TRBJ2-7, with TRBD1 as a possible D gene (6 bases). Germline V gene sequence: CDR1 SGHVS, CDR2 FNYEAQ. V lost 0 bases and J lost 5, with 14 bases in between. There are 15 residues in the CDR3. As DNA, the CDR3 is TGTGCCAGCAGCTTAGCCCAGGGGTTTGGCAACGAGCAGTACTTC. This codes for CASSLAQGFGNEQYF.

The chain couples TRBV5-1 to TRBJ2-5, with 9 nucleotides matching TRBD2. Trimming at V came to 0 bases and at J to 5 bases, leaving 2 bases not matched to a gene. Germline CDR1 reads SGHRS; CDR2 reads YFSETQ. The CDR3 totals 14 residues. The CDR3 bases are TGCGCCAGCAGCTTGGTAACTAGCGGGGAGACCCAGTACTTC. This gives the protein CASSLVTSGETQYF. Full variable domain (remainder filled in from reference TRBV5-1 and TRBJ2-5): KAGVTQTPRYLIKTRGQQVTLSCSPISGHRSVSWYQQTPGQGLQFLFEYFSETQRNKGNFPGRFSGRQFSNSRSEMNVSTLELGDSALYLCASSLVTSGETQYFGPGTRLLVL.

The CDR3 sequence is CASSANRDRGGTEAFF. CDR3 nucleotides: TGTGCCAGCTCAGCAAACCGGGACAGGGGAGGAACTGAAGCTTTCTTT. The chain uses TRBV18 and TRBJ1-1; 10 bases align to TRBD1. The CDR3 spans 16 residues. Germline loops: CDR1 KGHSH, CDR2 LQKENI. V shed 5 bases and J 5 bases; nucleotides not matched to a gene: 11.

J is TRBJ2-1 and V is TRBV19, with 8 bases fitting TRBD2. CDR1 is LNHDA and CDR2 is SQIVND in the germline V gene (reference sequence). The V gene end was trimmed by 7 bases and the J gene end by 0 bases; junction bases not matched to a gene: 8. This CDR3 spans 16 amino acids. The CDR3 protein is CASTPGGTSSYNEQFF. CDR3 nucleotides: TGTGCCAGTACCCCGGGGGGGACTAGCTCCTACAATGAGCAGTTCTTC.

CDR3 coding DNA: TGTGCCAGCAGCCGGGACAGGGGTCAGCCCCAGCATTTT. It encodes CASSRDRGQPQHF. This chain links TRBV7-8 with TRBJ1-5; 10 nucleotides line up with TRBD1. V dropped 5 bases and J dropped 6; count of bases not matched to a gene: 1. CDR3 length equals 13 residues. Germline V CDR1 and CDR2: SGHVS, FQNEAQ.

The chain carries TRBV19 and TRBJ2-1, with D tentatively TRBD1 (6 bases). The germline CDR1 and CDR2 sequences are LNHDA and SQIVND (reference sequence). V was pared by 4 bases and J by 0 bases, with 19 bases between. CDR3 length: 18 amino acids. CDR3 coding DNA: TGTGCCAGTAGTACACTCCCATACCGGGACAACTCCTACAATGAGCAGTTCTTC. This codes for CASSTLPYRDNSYNEQFF.

The rearrangement joins TRBV28 to TRBJ1-1; D is perhaps TRBD1 (6 bases). Deletions cut 7 bases from V and 8 bases from J, with 14 bases between. The length of the CDR3 is 12 residues. Germline V gene data show CDR1 as MDHEN and CDR2 as SYDVKM. CDR3 amino acids: CASIKTGSEAFF. CDR3 nucleotide sequence: TGTGCCAGCATCAAGACAGGTTCCGAAGCTTTCTTT.

V and J are TRBV19 and TRBJ2-6; TRBD2 is a possible D gene (5 bases). V shed 1 base and J shed 2 bases, with 9 bases lying between them. Germline values: CDR1 LNHDA, CDR2 SQIVND (reference sequence). This CDR3 is built from 16 residues. The CDR3 DNA reads as TGTGCCAGTAGTATAGGGAGAGGGACTGGGGCCAACGTCCTGACTTTC. Its translation: CASSIGRGTGANVLTF.

The chain employs TRBV5-8 and TRBJ1-5, with D tentatively TRBD1 (6 bases). Germline lookup yields CDR1 SGHTS and CDR2 YDEGEE. The CDR3 has 13 residues. Deletions cut 2 bases from V and 4 bases from J, with 7 bases between. This chain's CDR3 is CASSFDRNQPQHF. The CDR3 nucleotides are TGTGCCAGCAGCTTCGACAGGAATCAGCCCCAGCATTTT.

The V call is TRBV18, the J call TRBJ1-6; D gene unclear. The V and J ends lost 5 bases and 10 bases respectively, with 18 bases between them. Germline V CDR1 and CDR2: KGHSH, LQKENI. The CDR3 has 15 amino acids. CDR3 region: CASSAMDPGGSPLHF. CDR3 bases: TGTGCCAGCTCAGCTATGGATCCGGGTGGCTCACCCCTCCACTTT. The whole variable domain, remainder taken from reference TRBV18 and TRBJ1-6, is NAGVMQNPRHLVRRRGQEARLRCSPMKGHSHVYWYRQLPEEGLKFMVYLQKENIIDESGMPKERFSAEFPKEGPSILRIQQVVRGDSAAYFCASSAMDPGGSPLHFGNGTRLTVT.

The chain combines TRBV4-2 with TRBJ1-2; 9 bases are a match to TRBD1. The V segment lost 2 bases and the J segment 1 base; nucleotides outside the gene matches: 5. CDR3 size: 16 residues. Per the germline V gene, CDR1 is LGHNA and CDR2 is YNFKEQ. In nucleotides, the CDR3 is TGTGCCAGCAGCCAACCTCCGGGACAGGGTAACTATGGCTACACCTTC. The encoded protein is CASSQPPGQGNYGYTF.

The chain uses TRBV19 and TRBJ2-2, with D unclear. The germline CDR1 and CDR2 sequences are LNHDA and SQIVND (reference sequence). V lost 2 bases, J lost 4 bases, and 17 bases lay in between. This CDR3 is 17 amino acids long. The DNA for the CDR3 is TGTGCCAGTAGTATAAGGCGGTCTCCCTTAGCCACCGGGGAGCTGTTTTTT. Its protein is CASSIRRSPLATGELFF. Together with reference TRBV19 and TRBJ2-2, the CDR3 gives the full variable domain: DGGITQSPKYLFRKEGQNVTLSCEQNLNHDAMYWYRQDPGQGLRLIYYSQIVNDFQKGDIAEGYSVSREKKESFPLTVTSAQKNPTAFYLCASSIRRSPLATGELFFGEGSRLTVL.

The chain employs TRBV7-8 and TRBJ2-5; 11 bases map to TRBD2. From germline, CDR1 is SGHVS and CDR2 FQNEAQ. V was clipped by 1 base and J by 4 bases; unmatched bases: 8. CDR3 size: 17 residues. The CDR3 DNA reads as TGTGCCAGCAGCTTAGTTGGGGTAGCGGGAGGGGGAGAGACCCAGTACTTC. Its protein is CASSLVGVAGGGETQYF.

This rearrangement joins TRBV10-3 to TRBJ2-2, with 8 bases matching TRBD2. The germline gives CDR1 ENHRY, CDR2 SYGVKD. This CDR3 has 14 residues. V lost 11 bases, J lost 5 bases, and 10 bases stayed unmatched. This CDR3 is CASKSGSRTGELFF. The CDR3, as DNA: TGTGCCTCAAAGAGCGGGAGCCGGACCGGGGAGCTGTTTTTT.

Details on this clone: One end of the junction is discordant with germline, which a read error may explain. The chain is built from TRBV7-7 and TRBJ2-2, with D unresolved. Germline V gene lookup returns CDR1 SSHAT and CDR2 FNYEAQ (reference sequence). The CDR3 loop spans 16 amino acids. CDR3 nucleotide sequence: TGTGCTAGCAGCTTAGCTGCCGGAGCCATCACCGGGGAGCTGTTTTTT. It encodes CASSLAAGAITGELFF.

CDR3 amino acids: CASSFDFSSYNEQFF. Here the CDR3 DNA reads TGTGCCAGCAGCTTTGATTTCAGCTCCTACAATGAGCAGTTCTTC. This chain connects TRBV7-2 to TRBJ2-1, with D hard to call. V was pared by 3 bases and J by 0 bases, with 9 bases between. The CDR3 totals 15 residues. Germline CDR1 SGHTA, CDR2 FQGNSA.

The chain recombines TRBV6-5 with TRBJ1-1; no reliable D call. CDR3 size: 13 residues. CDR1 and CDR2 (germline): MNHEY, SVGAGI. Trimming removed 4 bases at V and 8 bases at J, with 14 bases between. The CDR3 region has the DNA TGTGCCAGCAGTTTGGGCACGTCCCTAGAAGCTTTCTTT. Amino acids: CASSLGTSLEAFF.

The chain couples TRBV12-3 or TRBV12-4 to TRBJ1-2, with a weak D call TRBD1 (5 bases). This CDR3 is 12 amino acids long. Trimming left V 3 bases short and J 5 bases short, with 7 bases between. In DNA form, the CDR3 reads TGTGCCAGCAGTTTCGGGGGATATGGCTACACCTTC. As protein: CASSFGGYGYTF.

V usage is TRBV2 and J usage is TRBJ2-1, with 11 bases lining up with TRBD1. The V and J ends lost 3 bases and 1 base, in that order; junction bases with no gene match: 8. Germline V CDR1 and CDR2: SNHLY, FYNNEI. The CDR3 is 18 residues long. CDR3 DNA sequence: TGTGCCAGCAGTGATGGACAGGGGGCCAAGTCATCCTACAATGAGCAGTTCTTC. This sequence encodes CASSDGQGAKSSYNEQFF.

This clone turned up a few times. The V call is TRBV6-6, the J call TRBJ2-5; perhaps TRBD1 as D (5 bases). The CDR3 consists of 13 residues. Germline CDR1 is MNHNY and CDR2 is SVGAGI (reference sequence). Trimming removed 5 bases from V and 1 base from J, with 8 bases in between. The CDR3 DNA sequence: TGTGCCAGCAGTCTACAGGCCCAAGAGACCCAGTACTTC. This codes for CASSLQAQETQYF.

This clone appeared a few times. The chain employs TRBV2 and TRBJ2-5; weak D call: TRBD2 (5 bases). The CDR3 has 15 amino acids. V lost 7 bases and J lost 1, with 16 bases in between. Germline assignment: CDR1 SNHLY and CDR2 FYNNEI. CDR3 amino acids: CASTGGPSPQETQYF. CDR3 nucleotide sequence: TGTGCCAGCACTGGAGGACCGTCTCCCCAAGAGACCCAGTACTTC.

This clone was found a few times. V and J are TRBV19 and TRBJ2-1; D is unresolved. The germline V and J ends were trimmed by 0 bases and 0 bases, with 6 bases remaining between them. The CDR3 loop spans 15 amino acids. The germline V gene has CDR1 LNHDA and CDR2 SQIVND (reference sequence). CDR3 coding DNA: TGTGCCAGTAGTATAGACCCCAACTCCTACAATGAGCAGTTCTTC. It is translated as CASSIDPNSYNEQFF. The full variable domain, with the rest looked up from reference TRBV19 and TRBJ2-1, is DGGITQSPKYLFRKEGQNVTLSCEQNLNHDAMYWYRQDPGQGLRLIYYSQIVNDFQKGDIAEGYSVSREKKESFPLTVTSAQKNPTAFYLCASSIDPNSYNEQFFGPGTRLTVL.

This clone showed up just a few times. J is TRBJ1-1 and V is TRBV28; 10 nucleotides agree with TRBD1. Losses at the gene ends were 7 bases for V and 2 bases for J; bases not matched to a gene: 4. Germline loops: CDR1 MDHEN, CDR2 SYDVKM. The CDR3 is 14 amino acids. The CDR3 is CASTGQGGNTEAFF. CDR3 DNA: TGTGCCAGCACTGGACAGGGGGGAAACACTGAAGCTTTCTTT.

The chain joins TRBV18 to TRBJ1-5; D uncertain. CDR3 length: 13 amino acids. Germline V gene sequence: CDR1 KGHSH, CDR2 LQKENI. V lost 6 bases and J 4 bases, leaving 10 bases between the germline ends. CDR3 in DNA: TGTGCCAGCTCCGCCGACGGGAATCAGCCCCAGCATTTT. Amino acid sequence: CASSADGNQPQHF.

The genes are TRBV5-5 and TRBJ2-2; TRBD2 matches at 7 bases. The germline V gene has CDR1 SGHKS and CDR2 YYEKEE (reference sequence). V gave up 0 bases and J gave up 6 bases; unmatched junction bases: 8. The CDR3 is 16 residues long. CDR3 loop: CASSLAPSAGAGELFF. DNA for the CDR3: TGTGCCAGCAGCTTGGCTCCTTCTGCGGGAGCCGGGGAGCTGTTTTTT.